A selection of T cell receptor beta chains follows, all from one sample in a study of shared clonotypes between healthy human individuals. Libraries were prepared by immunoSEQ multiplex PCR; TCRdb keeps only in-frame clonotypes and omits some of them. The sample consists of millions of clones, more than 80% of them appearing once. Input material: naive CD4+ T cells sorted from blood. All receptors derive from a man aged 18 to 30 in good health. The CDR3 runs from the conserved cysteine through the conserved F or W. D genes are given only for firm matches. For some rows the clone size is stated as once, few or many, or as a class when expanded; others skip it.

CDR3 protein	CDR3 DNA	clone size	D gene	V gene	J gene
CASSQVRGSPLHF	TGCGCCAGCAGCCAAGTGAGGGGTTCACCCCTCCACTTT	.	.	TRBV4-1	TRBJ1-6
CASSPPGGQDYEQYF	TGTGCCAGCTCACCACCGGGGGGGCAGGACTACGAGCAGTACTTC	.	.	TRBV18	TRBJ2-7
CASSPPPGDSSYGYTF	TGTGCCAGCTCACCACCGCCGGGGGACAGCTCCTATGGCTACACCTTC	.	TRBD1	TRBV18	TRBJ1-2
CASSSPSSGNTIYF	TGTGCCAGCAGTTCCCCTTCATCTGGAAACACCATATATTTT	.	.	TRBV28	TRBJ1-3
CASSGRDRGPSEAFF	TGTGCCAGCAGTGGGCGGGACAGGGGGCCGTCTGAAGCTTTCTTT	few	TRBD1	TRBV28	TRBJ1-1
CASSYQGQGWTEAFF	TGTGCCAGCAGTTACCAGGGACAGGGGTGGACTGAAGCTTTCTTT	.	TRBD1	TRBV6-5	TRBJ1-1
CASSLVAGGRETQYF	TGTGCCAGCAGCTTAGTGGCAGGGGGCAGGGAGACCCAGTACTTC	.	TRBD1	TRBV7-6	TRBJ2-5
CSAGTSGIPYNEQFF	TGCAGCGCAGGGACTAGCGGAATTCCCTACAATGAGCAGTTCTTC	.	TRBD2	TRBV29-1	TRBJ2-1
CASSYTMNTEAFF	TGTGCCAGCAGTTACACCATGAACACTGAAGCTTTCTTT	.	.	TRBV6-5	TRBJ1-1
CASSYGLASPLHF	TGTGCCAGCAGCTACGGACTTGCTTCACCCCTCCACTTT	.	.	TRBV9	TRBJ1-6
CASSLGAGSSNQPQHF	TGTGCCAGCAGCTTAGGGGCAGGGTCAAGCAATCAGCCCCAGCATTTT	.	.	TRBV7-9	TRBJ1-5
CASSQVDRDRAVYTF	TGCGCCAGCAGCCAAGTCGACCGGGACAGGGCGGTCTACACCTTC	.	TRBD1	TRBV4-3	TRBJ1-2
CASSLGGSFGEQFF	TGCGCCAGCAGCTTAGGCGGGAGTTTCGGTGAGCAGTTCTTC	once	TRBD2	TRBV5-1	TRBJ2-1
CASSPNEGLEAFF	TGTGCCAGCTCACCTAACGAGGGTTTGGAAGCTTTCTTT	.	.	TRBV18	TRBJ1-1
CASSLDSHDEQYF	TGCGCCAGCAGCTTGGACAGTCACGACGAGCAGTACTTC	.	.	TRBV5-1	TRBJ2-7
CASSYQGVTDTQYF	TGTGCCAGCAGTTACCAAGGGGTTACAGATACGCAGTATTTT	.	.	TRBV6-5	TRBJ2-3
CASSFLVREQYF	TGTGCCAGCAGCTTTTTAGTCCGCGAGCAGTACTTC	.	.	TRBV7-9	TRBJ2-7
CASTGTSGFTQYF	TGTGCCAGCACTGGGACTAGCGGTTTTACGCAGTATTTT	once	TRBD2	TRBV2	TRBJ2-3
CASSPSQGASNQPQHF	TGTGCCAGCAGTCCCTCACAGGGGGCGTCCAATCAGCCCCAGCATTTT	.	TRBD1	TRBV6-6	TRBJ1-5